One sample yielded the 19 T cell receptor beta chains listed below, sequenced in a study of blood T cell repertoires in COVID-19. Measured with immunoSEQ multiplex PCR; TCRdb has only the in-frame clones, and not every one. Among about 17,000 clones listed, approximately 89% were seen once. The sequencing sample was made of peripheral blood. These receptors all come from a human donor in a cohort sampled during active COVID-19.

The chain employs TRBV5-4 and TRBJ2-5; possible D gene TRBD1, 6 bases. The CDR3 runs to 16 residues. Germline CDR1 reads SGHNT; CDR2 reads YYREEE (reference sequence). V was shortened by 4 bases and J by 1 base, with 17 bases between the two germline ends. CDR3 protein: CASSVQGPAIQETQYF. The CDR3 DNA follows: TGTGCCAGCAGCGTACAGGGACCCGCAATCCAAGAGACCCAGTACTTC.

The V and J genes are TRBV21-1 and TRBJ2-1; TRBD2 is taken as the D call from the table, unchecked against the DNA. TRBV21-1 is labeled a pseudogene. The CDR3 extends over 17 amino acids. CDR3 coding DNA: TGTGCCAGCAGGAAAAATAAAGAGCGGGAGGGCCAGGATGAGCAGTTCTTC. As protein: CASRKNKEREGQDEQFF.

The genes are TRBV10-2 and TRBJ2-1; the match to TRBD2 covers 13 bases. The CDR3 has 17 amino acids. Germline lookup yields CDR1 WSHSY and CDR2 SAAADI. After removal of 2 bases from V and 7 bases from J, the junction contained 8 bases not matched to a gene. CDR3: CASSETSGRVVRNEQFF. In DNA, the CDR3 is TGCGCCAGCAGTGAGACTAGCGGGAGGGTGGTAAGGAATGAGCAGTTCTTC.

This sequence joins TRBV5-1 and TRBJ2-1, with D possibly TRBD1 on 6 matching bases. Germline assignment: CDR1 SGHRS and CDR2 YFSETQ. Trimming cost V 4 bases and J 2 bases, with 13 bases left between them. CDR3 length: 15 residues. CDR3 in DNA: TGCGCCAGCAGCCGACTCGGACAGACCTACAATGAGCAGTTCTTC. It encodes CASSRLGQTYNEQFF.

The rearrangement links TRBV18 to TRBJ2-7; D is possibly TRBD1 (6 bases). The CDR3 extends over 13 amino acids. V shed 3 bases and J shed 3 bases, with 9 bases lying between them. CDR1 KGHSH and CDR2 LQKENI come from the germline V gene. The CDR3 protein is CASSPQGNYEQYF. Written as DNA, the CDR3 is TGTGCCAGCTCACCGCAGGGGAACTACGAGCAGTACTTC. The variable domain in full, completed from reference TRBV18 and TRBJ2-7, reads NAGVMQNPRHLVRRRGQEARLRCSPMKGHSHVYWYRQLPEEGLKFMVYLQKENIIDESGMPKERFSAEFPKEGPSILRIQQVVRGDSAAYFCASSPQGNYEQYFGPGTRLTVT.

The chain carries TRBV5-1 and TRBJ2-1; 14 nucleotides agree with TRBD2. Trimming removed 3 bases from V and 7 bases from J; junction bases left unmatched: 3. The CDR3 runs 15 residues. Germline-derived CDR1 and CDR2 are SGHRS and YFSETQ. The chain's CDR3 is CASSSGTSGSNEQFF. The CDR3 DNA reads TGCGCCAGCAGCTCCGGGACTAGCGGGAGTAATGAGCAGTTCTTC.

The DNA of the CDR3 is TGTGCCTCGGCGGACAGGTTGTACACTGAAGCTTTCTTT. Translating it yields CASADRLYTEAFF. The V and J genes are TRBV27 and TRBJ1-1, with 7 bases identical to TRBD1. This CDR3 spans 13 amino acids. J was trimmed by 3 bases and V by 11 bases; bases with no gene match: 9. Per the germline V gene, CDR1 is MNHEY and CDR2 is SMNVEV (reference sequence).

The V gene is TRBV6-6, the J gene TRBJ1-4; no reliable D call. CDR1 and CDR2 (germline): MNHNY, SVGAGI (reference sequence). V lost 6 bases, J lost 1 base, and 12 bases lay in between. This CDR3 region has 15 residues. DNA for the CDR3: TGTGCCAGCAGGCCGAACGAGAGAACTAATGAAAAACTGTTTTTT. It codes for CASRPNERTNEKLFF.

This chain connects TRBV7-6 to TRBJ2-1; no firm D call. V was trimmed by 2 bases and J by 2 bases, leaving 10 bases between them. CDR3 length: 15 residues. CDR1 and CDR2 from the germline V gene are SGHVS and FNYEAQ. DNA of the CDR3: TGTGCCAGCAGCTTAATGGCGGAACCCTACAATGAGCAGTTCTTC. Translating gives CASSLMAEPYNEQFF. The full variable domain, rest sourced from reference TRBV7-6 and TRBJ2-1, is GAGVSQSPRYKVTKRGQDVALRCDPISGHVSLYWYRQALGQGPEFLTYFNYEAQQDKSGLPNDRFSAERPEGSISTLTIQRTEQRDSAMYRCASSLMAEPYNEQFFGPGTRLTVL.

The chain joins TRBV28 to TRBJ1-2; 9 bases are a match to TRBD1. V gave up 2 bases and J gave up 4 bases; unmatched junction bases: 5. This CDR3 is 15 amino acids long. Germline CDR1 and CDR2: MDHEN and SYDVKM. This chain's CDR3 is CASSLVGTGLYGYTF. The DNA for the CDR3 is TGTGCCAGCAGTTTAGTCGGGACAGGGCTCTATGGCTACACCTTC.

CDR3 in amino acids: CASSKGQATYEQYF. The CDR3 bases are TGTGCCAGTAGTAAGGGACAGGCAACCTACGAGCAGTACTTC. This sequence joins TRBV19 and TRBJ2-7, with TRBD1 matching over 8 bases. The CDR3 loop spans 14 amino acids. Trimming took 4 bases from V and 2 from J; bases not matched to a gene: 4. The V gene's germline CDR1 is LNHDA and CDR2 SQIVND (reference sequence).

The chain combines TRBV7-8 with TRBJ2-1, with 10 nucleotides matching TRBD2. Germline CDR1 reads SGHVS; CDR2 reads FQNEAQ. V dropped 3 bases and J dropped 1; count of bases not matched to a gene: 3. The CDR3 loop spans 16 amino acids. The CDR3 region is CASSFSGRMSYNEQFF. The CDR3 nucleotides are TGTGCCAGCAGCTTTAGCGGGAGGATGTCCTACAATGAGCAGTTCTTC. Complete variable domain (other parts from reference TRBV7-8 and TRBJ2-1): GAGVSQSPRYKVAKRGQDVALRCDPISGHVSLFWYQQALGQGPEFLTYFQNEAQLDKSGLPSDRFFAERPEGSVSTLKIQRTQQEDSAVYLCASSFSGRMSYNEQFFGPGTRLTVL.

The genes are TRBV28 and TRBJ2-1; the match to TRBD2 covers 9 bases. Looked up from germline, CDR1 is MDHEN and CDR2 is SYDVKM. Unmatched junction bases numbered 15, after V lost 4 bases and J lost 8 bases. This CDR3 has 17 amino acids. The CDR3 region has the DNA TGTGCCAGCAGTTCCCGAGTACGGCGGGAGGGCGGACATGAGCAGTTCTTC. Protein: CASSSRVRREGGHEQFF.

The CDR3 nucleotides read TGTGCCAGCTCACCATTGGCAGCACAGGCCCTTACGCAGTATTTT. It codes for CASSPLAAQALTQYF. The chain is built from TRBV18 and TRBJ2-3, with D perhaps TRBD1 (5 bases). V was shortened by 2 bases and J by 8 bases, with 17 bases between the two germline ends. The CDR3 runs to 15 residues. From germline, CDR1 is KGHSH and CDR2 LQKENI.

The gene calls are TRBV19 and TRBJ2-7; 7 bases line up with TRBD2. CDR1 and CDR2 (germline): LNHDA, SQIVND (reference sequence). The CDR3 spans 15 residues. Losses at the gene ends were 3 bases for V and 4 bases for J; bases not matched to a gene: 9. DNA for the CDR3: TGTGCCAGTAGTATGGGCCAGGGACTACATTACGAGCAGTACTTC. It encodes CASSMGQGLHYEQYF.

The chain uses TRBV18 and TRBJ2-7, with TRBD2 matching 7 bases. Looked up from germline, CDR1 is KGHSH and CDR2 is LQKENI. V lost 2 bases, J lost 4 bases, and 8 bases stayed unmatched. CDR3 length: 15 residues. The CDR3 protein is CASSPEPSGPYEQYF. The CDR3 coding sequence is TGTGCCAGCTCACCAGAGCCTAGCGGTCCGTACGAGCAGTACTTC.

The table lists this clone with a count of one. The rearrangement joins TRBV10-3 to TRBJ2-7; 11 nucleotides agree with TRBD1. V lost 4 bases to trimming and J lost 5 bases; unmatched junction nucleotides: 4. The CDR3 consists of 14 residues. CDR1 ENHRY and CDR2 SYGVKD come from the germline V gene. CDR3 amino acids: CAISAGQGGNEQYF. For the CDR3, the DNA is TGTGCCATCAGTGCGGGACAGGGGGGAAACGAGCAGTACTTC.

The rearrangement links TRBV4-1 to TRBJ1-1, with D hard to call. The germline V gene has CDR1 MGHRA and CDR2 YSYEKL. Trimming pared 0 bases from V and 0 bases from J, leaving 8 bases between. CDR3 size: 15 residues. This CDR3 reads CASSQDGNLNTEAFF. The CDR3 bases are TGCGCCAGCAGCCAAGATGGCAACCTGAACACTGAAGCTTTCTTT.

In the case of this clone: Other nucleotide sequences in the sample specify the same CDR3. The chain couples TRBV28 to TRBJ1-1; D is ambiguous. Trimming stripped 3 bases from V and 2 bases from J, with 13 bases between. The CDR3 is made up of 15 amino acids. Germline-derived CDR1 and CDR2 are MDHEN and SYDVKM. DNA of the CDR3: TGTGCCAGCAGTTTTAAGGGCGGAGGAAACACTGAAGCTTTCTTT. Translating gives CASSFKGGGNTEAFF. The complete variable domain, with remaining parts taken from reference TRBV28 and TRBJ1-1, reads DVKVTQSSRYLVKRTGEKVFLECVQDMDHENMFWYRQDPGLGLRLIYFSYDVKMKEKGDIPEGYSVSREKKERFSLILESASTNQTSMYLCASSFKGGGNTEAFFGQGTRLTVV.